Following are 29 T cell receptor beta chains from one sample sequenced in a study of OX40 agonist ivuxolimab in advanced cancers. Measured with immunoSEQ multiplex PCR; TCRdb has only the in-frame clones, and not every one. The table lists fewer than 95,000 clones, around 80% of them singletons. The sequencing here drew on CD4+ or CD8+ T cells sorted from blood, taken in a trial of the OX40 agonist ivuxolimab. These TCRs come from an adult with an advanced solid tumor such as melanoma, head and neck, liver or kidney cancer.

The gene calls are TRBV5-1 and TRBJ1-4; D may be TRBD1 (5 bases). Trimming shortened V by 2 bases and J by 4 bases, and 12 bases separated the two germline ends. This CDR3 is built from 15 residues. CDR1 and CDR2 from the germline V gene are SGHRS and YFSETQ. The DNA for the CDR3 is TGCGCCAGCAGCTTTGCCGGGACGGATAATGAAAAACTGTTTTTT. It is translated as CASSFAGTDNEKLFF.

The rearrangement links TRBV5-6 to TRBJ1-2; 9 bases match TRBD1. J gave up 4 bases and V 0 bases, and 10 bases lay outside the gene matches. The germline V gene encodes CDR1 SGHDT and CDR2 YYEEEE. The CDR3 spans 17 residues. CDR3 DNA: TGTGCCAGCAGCTTGGGCTCTTCGGGGACAGGGAGCTATGGCTACACCTTC. It specifies CASSLGSSGTGSYGYTF.

V gene TRBV2 combines with J gene TRBJ1-2; possible D gene TRBD1, 5 bases. Trimming left V 7 bases short and J 2 bases short, with 14 bases between. The CDR3 is made up of 14 amino acids. The germline CDR1 and CDR2 sequences are SNHLY and FYNNEI. CDR3 in amino acids: CASKTGNSNYGYTF. In DNA, the CDR3 is TGTGCCAGCAAAACAGGCAACTCAAACTATGGCTACACCTTC.

The gene calls are TRBV4-3 and TRBJ1-2, with no clear D. The CDR3 spans 14 residues. Between the trimmed V and J ends, which lost 0 bases and 1 base, there was a span of 6 bases. CDR1 is LGHNA and CDR2 is YSLEER in the germline V gene. The CDR3, as DNA: TGCGCCAGCAGCCAAGATAGGATTAACTATGGCTACACCTTC. Residues: CASSQDRINYGYTF.

CDR3 region: CASSFGRGNEKLFF. For the CDR3, the DNA is TGTGCCAGCAGTTTTGGCAGGGGTAATGAAAAACTGTTTTTT. V gene TRBV28 combines with J gene TRBJ1-4, with a weak D call TRBD1 (6 bases). Germline assignment: CDR1 MDHEN and CDR2 SYDVKM. Trimming removed 3 bases at V and 4 bases at J, with 9 bases between. The CDR3 has 14 amino acids.

This chain uses TRBV19 with TRBJ2-5, with a weak D call TRBD2 (5 bases). This CDR3 spans 12 amino acids. V was clipped by 5 bases and J by 4 bases, with 8 bases between them. The germline CDR1 and CDR2 sequences are LNHDA and SQIVND (reference sequence). As DNA, the CDR3 is TGTGCCAGTAGTGGAGAGGGAGAGACCCAGTACTTC. Translation gives CASSGEGETQYF.

The chain employs TRBV7-8 and TRBJ2-5; TRBD2 is a possible D gene (5 bases). Trimming cost V 5 bases and J 5 bases, with 21 bases left between them. The CDR3 is 16 residues long. Germline lookup yields CDR1 SGHVS and CDR2 FQNEAQ. The CDR3 loop reads CASSPAGAGRVETQYF. The CDR3 coding sequence is TGTGCCAGCAGCCCCGCGGGCGCTGGTAGGGTGGAGACCCAGTACTTC.

J is TRBJ2-5 and V is TRBV30, with TRBD2 matching 8 bases. CDR1 and CDR2 (germline): GTSNPN, SVGIG (reference sequence). Losses at the gene ends were 8 bases for V and 5 bases for J; bases not matched to a gene: 10. There are 13 residues in the CDR3. CDR3 sequence (DNA): TGTGCCGCATCCGGGAGGGCCTTGGAGACCCAGTACTTC. Encoded protein: CAASGRALETQYF.

V usage is TRBV5-4 and J usage is TRBJ2-4; the match to TRBD2 covers 11 bases. The J segment lost 0 bases and the V segment lost 4 bases, leaving 3 bases of the junction unmatched. Germline V gives CDR1 SGHNT, CDR2 YYREEE (reference sequence). This CDR3 has 16 residues. The CDR3 loop is CASSPGLAGAKNIQYF. The CDR3 region has the DNA TGTGCCAGCAGCCCAGGACTAGCGGGAGCCAAAAACATTCAGTACTTC. The full variable domain, in which reference TRBV5-4 and TRBJ2-4 provide the parts outside the CDR3, is ETGVTQSPTHLIKTRGQQVTLRCSSQSGHNTVSWYQQALGQGPQFIFQYYREEENGRGNFPPRFSGLQFPNYSSELNVNALELDDSALYLCASSPGLAGAKNIQYFGAGTRLSVL.

The J gene is TRBJ2-7, the V gene TRBV6-4, with D perhaps matching TRBD2 (6 bases). The CDR3 totals 14 residues. Looked up from germline, CDR1 is MRHNA and CDR2 is SNTAGT. V was trimmed by 4 bases and J by 2 bases, leaving 12 bases between them. The CDR3 DNA is TGTGCCAGCAGTGCCCGGGGGACGCCCTACGAGCAGTACGTC. This codes for CASSARGTPYEQYV.

Points on this clone: Relative to the germline gene, one junction end is altered; a read error may explain this. V gene TRBV7-2 combines with J gene TRBJ2-5; D ambiguous. Germline CDR1 and CDR2: SGHTA and FQGNSA. The CDR3 is made up of 12 amino acids. In nucleotides, the CDR3 is TGTGCCAGCAGCTCCCCCCAACAGACCCAGTACTTC. The encoded protein is CASSSPQQTQYF.

The chain couples TRBV29-1 to TRBJ2-2; D unresolved. Trimming left V 6 bases short and J 2 bases short, with 13 bases between. The CDR3 contains 14 residues. Germline V lookup: CDR1 SQVTM, CDR2 ANQGSEA. CDR3 coding DNA: TGCAGCGTGCGAAAGGGTGGCAACACCGGGGAGCTGTTTTTT. As protein: CSVRKGGNTGELFF.

The rearrangement joins TRBV5-8 to TRBJ1-5; unclear D gene. This CDR3 has 13 amino acids. V lost 0 bases and J lost 4, with 5 bases in between. The germline CDR1 and CDR2 sequences are SGHTS and YDEGEE. The CDR3 region has the DNA TGTGCCAGCAGCTTGGCCCAGAATCAGCCCCAGCATTTT. This codes for CASSLAQNQPQHF. Together with reference TRBV5-8 and TRBJ1-5, the CDR3 gives the full variable domain: EAGVTQSPTHLIKTRGQQATLRCSPISGHTSVYWYQQALGLGLQFLLWYDEGEERNRGNFPPRFSGRQFPNYSSELNVNALELEDSALYLCASSLAQNQPQHFGDGTRLSIL.

The rearrangement uses TRBV5-4 and TRBJ2-7; 9 bases agree with TRBD1. Per germline, CDR1 SGHNT and CDR2 YYREEE (reference sequence). The CDR3 runs to 14 residues. Unmatched junction bases numbered 8, after V lost 3 bases and J lost 7 bases. CDR3 protein: CASSSRDRVQEQYF. In DNA, the CDR3 is TGTGCCAGCAGCTCCCGGGACAGGGTCCAAGAGCAGTACTTC.

This clone was counted once. The chain is built from TRBV7-8 and TRBJ2-3; D gene ambiguous. V lost 1 base to trimming and J lost 6 bases, with 8 bases between them. CDR1 and CDR2 from the germline V gene are SGHVS and FQNEAQ. This CDR3 has 13 residues. The CDR3 protein is CASSLGVGDTQYF. In DNA form, the CDR3 reads TGTGCCAGCAGCTTAGGGGTTGGGGATACGCAGTATTTT.

The chain uses TRBV11-2 and TRBJ2-2; 7 nucleotides match TRBD2. CDR3 length equals 14 residues. V gave up 2 bases and J gave up 4 bases; unmatched junction bases: 1. Per germline, CDR1 SGHAT and CDR2 FQNNGV. Written as DNA, the CDR3 is TGTGCCAGCAGCTTACGGGAGGCCACCGGGGAGCTGTTTTTT. This translates into CASSLREATGELFF.

The chain combines TRBV5-8 with TRBJ1-1; maybe TRBD1 (6 bases). Trimming cost V 0 bases and J 6 bases, with 9 bases left between them. CDR3 length: 13 residues. Germline values: CDR1 SGHTS, CDR2 YDEGEE. For the CDR3, the DNA is TGTGCCAGCAGCTTGGGGGGGCTGGCTGAAGCTTTCTTT. The encoded protein is CASSLGGLAEAFF.

The table lists this clone with a count of one. The chain combines TRBV30 with TRBJ2-5; 15 bases are shared with TRBD2. V dropped 4 bases and J dropped 4; count of bases not matched to a gene: 4. The CDR3 is 15 amino acids. Per the germline V gene, CDR1 is GTSNPN and CDR2 is SVGIG (reference sequence). The CDR3 loop is CAWTGTSGRLETQYF. CDR3 nucleotides: TGTGCCTGGACAGGGACTAGCGGGAGGTTAGAGACCCAGTACTTC.

The count of this clone is one. The V and J genes are TRBV18 and TRBJ1-5, with D possibly being TRBD1 (6 bases). The germline V and J ends were trimmed by 4 bases and 0 bases, with 10 bases remaining between them. Germline lookup yields CDR1 KGHSH and CDR2 LQKENI. The CDR3 consists of 15 residues. In DNA form, the CDR3 reads TGTGCCAGCTCACGGACAGAGAATAGCAATCAGCCCCAGCATTTT. Translation: CASSRTENSNQPQHF.

On this clone itself: This CDR3 is also generated by other DNA sequences in the sample. V and J are TRBV2 and TRBJ2-5; the match to TRBD1 covers 9 bases. Germline CDR1 SNHLY, CDR2 FYNNEI. V dropped 6 bases and J dropped 4; count of bases not matched to a gene: 3. This CDR3 is built from 13 residues. The CDR3 DNA reads TGTGCCAGCAGCAGACAGGGGGGAGAGACCCAGTACTTC. This codes for CASSRQGGETQYF.

The chain combines TRBV5-6 with TRBJ2-7, with D possibly being TRBD1 or TRBD2 (5 bases each). Between the trimmed V and J ends, which lost 4 bases and 9 bases, there was a span of 17 bases. Per germline, CDR1 SGHDT and CDR2 YYEEEE. The CDR3 has 13 amino acids. The CDR3 here is CASSLGPQGRQYF. The DNA of the CDR3 is TGTGCCAGCAGCCTGGGACCCCAAGGCAGGCAGTACTTC.

V is TRBV28 and J is TRBJ2-7; D remains ambiguous. The CDR3 consists of 14 residues. V dropped 6 bases and J dropped 2 bases, with 14 bases sitting between them. Germline CDR1 is MDHEN and CDR2 is SYDVKM. The chain's CDR3 is CASSLGRPPYEQYV. The CDR3 nucleotides read TGTGCCAGCAGCCTCGGACGGCCCCCCTACGAGCAGTACGTC.

This rearrangement joins TRBV7-2 to TRBJ2-1; D may be TRBD1 or TRBD2 (5 bases each). Germline loops: CDR1 SGHTA, CDR2 FQGNSA. The CDR3 loop spans 15 amino acids. Trimming stripped 6 bases from V and 2 bases from J, with 14 bases between. CDR3 nucleotides: TGTGCCAGCAGGCCACAGCGGACAACCTACAATGAGCAGTTCTTC. Translated, it gives CASRPQRTTYNEQFF.

This clone was detected once. The chain recombines TRBV2 with TRBJ1-2; 8 positions match TRBD1. The germline V gene has CDR1 SNHLY and CDR2 FYNNEI. V shed 6 bases and J 1 base; nucleotides not matched to a gene: 7. The CDR3 consists of 15 residues. The CDR3, as DNA: TGTGCCAGCAGGGGAGACAGGGGTGGTAACTATGGCTACACCTTC. It yields the protein CASRGDRGGNYGYTF.

The chain has TRBV9 and TRBJ1-1; D remains ambiguous. The germline V gene encodes CDR1 SGDLS and CDR2 YYNGEE. CDR3 length: 15 residues. V was shortened by 0 bases and J by 0 bases, with 9 bases between the two germline ends. The CDR3 nucleotides read TGTGCCAGCAGCGTAGGGCATTCCATGAACACTGAAGCTTTCTTT. As protein: CASSVGHSMNTEAFF.

The V gene is TRBV5-6, the J gene TRBJ2-7, with TRBD2 identical over 11 bases. The V and J ends lost 4 bases and 6 bases, in that order; junction bases with no gene match: 9. Per the germline V gene, CDR1 is SGHDT and CDR2 is YYEEEE. The CDR3 is made up of 15 amino acids. CDR3 sequence: CASSPIAGGPGEQYF. The CDR3 DNA is TGTGCCAGCAGCCCGATAGCGGGAGGGCCTGGCGAGCAGTACTTC.

The rearrangement uses TRBV2 and TRBJ2-1, with 13 bases lining up with TRBD2. CDR1 is SNHLY, CDR2 FYNNEI, per germline. The CDR3 is 13 residues long. The ends lost 8 bases at V and 14 bases at J; junction bases unmatched: 9. In nucleotides, the CDR3 is TGTGCCAGCTGGACTAGCGGGGGTGGGACGGAGTTCTTC. It is translated as CASWTSGGGTEFF.

The chain carries TRBV7-2 and TRBJ1-2, with D possibly TRBD1 on 5 matching bases. Trimming removed 5 bases from V and 4 bases from J, with 14 bases in between. This CDR3 comprises 14 residues. Germline V gene data show CDR1 as SGHTA and CDR2 as FQGNSA. CDR3: CASSDYGTLYGYTF. In DNA form, the CDR3 reads TGTGCCAGCAGCGACTACGGGACCCTCTATGGCTACACCTTC.

This chain links TRBV5-1 with TRBJ1-3; 9 bases are shared with TRBD1. Germline CDR1 and CDR2: SGHRS and YFSETQ. The CDR3 loop spans 17 amino acids. Trimming at V came to 4 bases and at J to 4 bases, leaving 12 bases not matched to a gene. The CDR3 coding sequence is TGCGCCAGCAGCCTCCCGGGACAGGGATCGGGGGGAAACACCATATATTTT. It is translated as CASSLPGQGSGGNTIYF. Drawing the rest from reference TRBV5-1 and TRBJ1-3, the complete variable domain is KAGVTQTPRYLIKTRGQQVTLSCSPISGHRSVSWYQQTPGQGLQFLFEYFSETQRNKGNFPGRFSGRQFSNSRSEMNVSTLELGDSALYLCASSLPGQGSGGNTIYFGEGSWLTVV.